Listed below are T cell receptor beta chains from one sample, sequenced in a study of blood T cell repertoires in COVID-19. TCRdb's table, derived via immunoSEQ multiplex PCR, lists solely in-frame clones and lacks some. The sample shows fewer than 350,000 clones, over 75% of them seen only once. Sequenced sample: PBMCs or T cells enriched from blood (not recorded which). The receptors shown here come from a middle-aged woman who had recovered from COVID-19. Each CDR3 is given with its conserved first and last residue.

j_call: TRBJ1-1; v_call: TRBV7-8; cdr3_aa: CANTFLGGTEAFF
j_call: TRBJ1-6; v_call: TRBV7-3; cdr3_aa: CANYAGTGISPLHF
j_call: TRBJ1-5; v_call: TRBV7-6; cdr3_aa: CASSITGTGFLTSNQPQHF
j_call: TRBJ2-2; v_call: TRBV27; cdr3_aa: CASRQRNTGELFF
j_call: TRBJ2-5; v_call: TRBV3-1/TRBV3-2; cdr3_aa: CASSQDFEREGETQYF
j_call: TRBJ1-5; v_call: TRBV19; cdr3_aa: CASGRQGDNQPQHF
j_call: TRBJ2-5; v_call: TRBV24-1; cdr3_aa: CATSDSGTVKETQYF
j_call: TRBJ2-1; v_call: TRBV5-1; cdr3_aa: CASSGTLRPPGLVDPEQFF
j_call: TRBJ2-4; v_call: TRBV11-3; cdr3_aa: CASSLVSRGVSKNIQYF
j_call: TRBJ2-1; v_call: TRBV27; cdr3_aa: CASSAGLAGGNEQFF
j_call: TRBJ2-1; v_call: TRBV24-1; cdr3_aa: CATSDQGGRRPNEQFF
j_call: TRBJ2-2; v_call: TRBV29-1; cdr3_aa: CSYTTGDRVGELFF
j_call: TRBJ2-3; v_call: TRBV29-1; cdr3_aa: CSVDWRYTDTQYF
j_call: TRBJ2-3; v_call: TRBV19; cdr3_aa: CASSISQGARTDTQYF
j_call: TRBJ2-2; v_call: TRBV4-3; cdr3_aa: CASSPFPQVGGGGELFF
j_call: TRBJ2-1; v_call: TRBV5-1; cdr3_aa: CASSLLDYNEQFF
j_call: TRBJ2-5; v_call: TRBV7-8; cdr3_aa: CASSLRQAQGQETQYF
j_call: TRBJ2-5; v_call: TRBV2; cdr3_aa: CASRRLAGGGEETQYF
j_call: TRBJ2-7; v_call: TRBV15; cdr3_aa: CATSRDPQLASGEQYF
j_call: TRBJ2-1; v_call: TRBV6-2/TRBV6-3; cdr3_aa: CASSYNLAGENEQFF
j_call: TRBJ2-1; v_call: TRBV6-2/TRBV6-3; cdr3_aa: CASSYFGGATNEQFF
j_call: TRBJ1-6; v_call: TRBV27; cdr3_aa: CASSRTPWTGDSPLHF
j_call: TRBJ2-1; v_call: TRBV7-3; cdr3_aa: CASRLGGGFPNEQFF
j_call: TRBJ2-7; v_call: TRBV9; cdr3_aa: CASSVAGVLEYEQYF
j_call: TRBJ2-2; v_call: TRBV5-1; cdr3_aa: CASSFIPTGEPGELFF
j_call: TRBJ1-4; v_call: TRBV19; cdr3_aa: CASSPPPGQGATNEKLFF
j_call: TRBJ2-7; v_call: TRBV30; cdr3_aa: CAWARGGLSYEQYF
j_call: TRBJ2-3; v_call: TRBV5-1; cdr3_aa: CASTTGAASLADTQYF
j_call: TRBJ2-1; v_call: TRBV7-3; cdr3_aa: CASSSQRQGEQFF
j_call: TRBJ1-2; v_call: TRBV6-6; cdr3_aa: CASSPPPGQDRGRGYTF
j_call: TRBJ2-5; v_call: TRBV10-3; cdr3_aa: CAPRPFIGETQYF
j_call: TRBJ1-5; v_call: TRBV4-3; cdr3_aa: CASSQDRSDRMNQPQHF
j_call: TRBJ1-5; v_call: TRBV11-3; cdr3_aa: CASSFGGNQPQHF
j_call: TRBJ2-4; v_call: TRBV30; cdr3_aa: CAWSTTGGGKNIQYF
j_call: TRBJ2-1; v_call: TRBV4-3; cdr3_aa: CASSQGTDSGSSYNEQFF
j_call: TRBJ2-1; v_call: TRBV25-1; cdr3_aa: CASDRGNNNEQFF
j_call: TRBJ2-7; v_call: TRBV3-1/TRBV3-2; cdr3_aa: CASSQTVAEQYF
j_call: TRBJ2-1; v_call: TRBV6-5; cdr3_aa: CASSFRGESYNEQFF
j_call: TRBJ2-5; v_call: TRBV7-9; cdr3_aa: CASSSHGSQETQYF
j_call: TRBJ2-3; v_call: TRBV4-1; cdr3_aa: CASSQGRYESDTQYF
j_call: TRBJ2-7; v_call: TRBV3-1/TRBV3-2; cdr3_aa: CASSPGQGTGYEQYF
j_call: TRBJ2-2; v_call: TRBV3-1/TRBV3-2; cdr3_aa: CTGRRGKTGELFF
j_call: TRBJ2-5; v_call: TRBV11-2; cdr3_aa: CASSLGVTGVQETQYF
j_call: TRBJ1-1; v_call: TRBV7-3; cdr3_aa: CASSYQENTEAFF
j_call: TRBJ1-3; v_call: TRBV27; cdr3_aa: CASRPREDSGNTIYF
j_call: TRBJ2-7; v_call: TRBV2; cdr3_aa: CASRYRDYSYEQYF